The present entry profiles one T cell receptor beta chain with its context. V was shortened by 3 bases and J by 5 bases, with 17 bases between the two germline ends. Germline loops: CDR1 SGHDN, CDR2 FVKESK. CDR3 size: 16 residues. This specimen belongs to a study of control samples from healthy donors and cancer patients. Profiled with immunoSEQ multiplex PCR; TCRdb holds only in-frame clones, not every one. The data show roughly 370,000 clones, 80% to 95% seen once. The specimen sequenced was PBMCs. The receptor was derived from a man in his forties with head and neck cancer. This chain links TRBV14 with TRBJ2-1; the D gene is possibly TRBD1 (6 bases). CDR3 amino acids: CASSHRPGTLDNEQFF. For the CDR3, the DNA is TGTGCCAGCAGCCACCGTCCCGGGACATTGGACAATGAGCAGTTCTTC.